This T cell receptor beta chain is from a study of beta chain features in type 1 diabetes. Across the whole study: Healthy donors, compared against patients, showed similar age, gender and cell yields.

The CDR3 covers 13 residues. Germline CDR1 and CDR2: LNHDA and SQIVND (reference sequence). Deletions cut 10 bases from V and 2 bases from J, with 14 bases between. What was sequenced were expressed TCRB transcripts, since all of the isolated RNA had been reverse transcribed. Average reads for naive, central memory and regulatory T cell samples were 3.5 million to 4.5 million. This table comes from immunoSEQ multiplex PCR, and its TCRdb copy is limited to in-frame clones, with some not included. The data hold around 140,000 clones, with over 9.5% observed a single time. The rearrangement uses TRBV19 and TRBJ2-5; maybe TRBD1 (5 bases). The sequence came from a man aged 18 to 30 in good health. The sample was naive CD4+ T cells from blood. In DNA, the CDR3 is TGTGCCACCCCCGTGGGGCAGCAAGAGACCCAGTACTTC. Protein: CATPVGQQETQYF.